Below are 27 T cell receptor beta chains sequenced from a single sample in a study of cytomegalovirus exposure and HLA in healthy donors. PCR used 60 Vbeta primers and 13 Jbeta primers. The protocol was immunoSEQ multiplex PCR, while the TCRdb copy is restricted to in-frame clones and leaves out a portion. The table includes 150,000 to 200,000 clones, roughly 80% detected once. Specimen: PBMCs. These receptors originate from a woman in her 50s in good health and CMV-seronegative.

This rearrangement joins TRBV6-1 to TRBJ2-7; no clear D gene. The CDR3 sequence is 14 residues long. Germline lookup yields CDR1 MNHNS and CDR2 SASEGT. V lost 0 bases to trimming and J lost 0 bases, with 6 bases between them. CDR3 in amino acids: CASSEALVSYEQYF. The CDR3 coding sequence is TGTGCCAGCAGTGAAGCCCTCGTCTCCTACGAGCAGTACTTC.

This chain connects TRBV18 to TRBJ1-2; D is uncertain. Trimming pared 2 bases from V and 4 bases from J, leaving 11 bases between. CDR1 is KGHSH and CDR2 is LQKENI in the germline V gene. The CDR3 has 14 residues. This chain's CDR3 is CASSPSYPGYGYTF. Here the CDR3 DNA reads TGTGCCAGCTCACCATCCTATCCGGGCTATGGCTACACCTTC. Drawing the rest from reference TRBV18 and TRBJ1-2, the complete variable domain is NAGVMQNPRHLVRRRGQEARLRCSPMKGHSHVYWYRQLPEEGLKFMVYLQKENIIDESGMPKERFSAEFPKEGPSILRIQQVVRGDSAAYFCASSPSYPGYGYTFGSGTRLTVV.

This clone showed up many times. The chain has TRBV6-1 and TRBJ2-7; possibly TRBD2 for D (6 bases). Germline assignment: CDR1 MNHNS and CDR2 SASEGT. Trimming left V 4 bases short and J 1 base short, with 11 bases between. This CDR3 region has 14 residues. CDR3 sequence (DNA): TGTGCCAGCAGTGCGGAGGGACCTTCCTACGAGCAGTACTTC. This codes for CASSAEGPSYEQYF.

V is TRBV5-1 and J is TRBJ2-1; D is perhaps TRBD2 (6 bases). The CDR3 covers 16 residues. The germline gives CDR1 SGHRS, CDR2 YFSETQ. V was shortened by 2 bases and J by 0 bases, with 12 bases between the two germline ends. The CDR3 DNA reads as TGCGCCAGCAGCTTTAGACTAGGTATCTCCTACAATGAGCAGTTCTTC. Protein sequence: CASSFRLGISYNEQFF.

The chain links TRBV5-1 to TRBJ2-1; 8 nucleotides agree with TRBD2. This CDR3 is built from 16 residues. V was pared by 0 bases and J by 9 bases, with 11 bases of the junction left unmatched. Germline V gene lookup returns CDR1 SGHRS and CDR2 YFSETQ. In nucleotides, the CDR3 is TGCGCCAGCAGCTTGGGAGCGGGGGCCCCGCATGGTGAGCAGTTCTTC. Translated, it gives CASSLGAGAPHGEQFF. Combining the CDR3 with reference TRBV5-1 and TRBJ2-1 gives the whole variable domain KAGVTQTPRYLIKTRGQQVTLSCSPISGHRSVSWYQQTPGQGLQFLFEYFSETQRNKGNFPGRFSGRQFSNSRSEMNVSTLELGDSALYLCASSLGAGAPHGEQFFGPGTRLTVL.

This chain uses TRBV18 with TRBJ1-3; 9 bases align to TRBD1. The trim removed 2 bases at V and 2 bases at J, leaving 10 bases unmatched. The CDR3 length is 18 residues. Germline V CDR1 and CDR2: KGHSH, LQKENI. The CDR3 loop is CASSPDGTGSLTGNTIYF. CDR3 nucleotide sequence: TGTGCCAGCTCACCAGACGGGACAGGGTCCCTAACTGGAAACACCATATATTTT.

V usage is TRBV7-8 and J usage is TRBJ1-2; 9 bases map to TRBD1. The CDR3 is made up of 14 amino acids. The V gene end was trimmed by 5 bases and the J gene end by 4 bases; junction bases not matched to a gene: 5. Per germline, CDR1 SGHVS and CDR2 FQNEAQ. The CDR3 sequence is CASSGRDRAYGYTF. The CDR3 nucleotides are TGTGCCAGCAGCGGCCGGGACAGGGCCTATGGCTACACCTTC.

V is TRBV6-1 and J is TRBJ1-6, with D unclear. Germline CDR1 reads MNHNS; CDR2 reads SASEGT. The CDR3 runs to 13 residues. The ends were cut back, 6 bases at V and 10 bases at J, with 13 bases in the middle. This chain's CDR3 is CASRPTSKSPLHF. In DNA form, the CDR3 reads TGTGCCAGCAGACCCACTAGCAAGTCACCCCTCCACTTT.

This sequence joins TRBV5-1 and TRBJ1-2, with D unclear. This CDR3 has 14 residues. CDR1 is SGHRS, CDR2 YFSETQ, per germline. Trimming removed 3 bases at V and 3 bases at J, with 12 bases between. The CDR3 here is CASSSDGSYYGYTF. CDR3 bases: TGCGCCAGCAGCTCCGACGGGTCCTACTATGGCTACACCTTC. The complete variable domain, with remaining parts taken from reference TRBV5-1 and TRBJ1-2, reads KAGVTQTPRYLIKTRGQQVTLSCSPISGHRSVSWYQQTPGQGLQFLFEYFSETQRNKGNFPGRFSGRQFSNSRSEMNVSTLELGDSALYLCASSSDGSYYGYTFGSGTRLTVV.

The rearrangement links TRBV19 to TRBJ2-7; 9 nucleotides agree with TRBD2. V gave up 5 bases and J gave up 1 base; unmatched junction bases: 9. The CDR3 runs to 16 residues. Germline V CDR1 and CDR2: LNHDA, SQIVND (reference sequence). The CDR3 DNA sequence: TGTGCCAGTAGTCCCCGACTAGCGGACTTATCCTACGAGCAGTACTTC. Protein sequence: CASSPRLADLSYEQYF.

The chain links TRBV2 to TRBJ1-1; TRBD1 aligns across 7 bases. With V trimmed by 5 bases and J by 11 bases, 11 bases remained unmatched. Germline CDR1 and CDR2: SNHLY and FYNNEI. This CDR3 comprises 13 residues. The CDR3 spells CASSYSTGTAAFF. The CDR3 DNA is TGTGCCAGCAGTTATTCGACAGGGACGGCCGCTTTCTTT.

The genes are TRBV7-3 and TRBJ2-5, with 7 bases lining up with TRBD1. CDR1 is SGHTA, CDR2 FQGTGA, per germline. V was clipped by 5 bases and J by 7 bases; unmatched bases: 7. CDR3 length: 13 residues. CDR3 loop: CASSTDRAGTQYF. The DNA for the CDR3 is TGTGCCAGCAGCACAGACAGGGCTGGGACCCAGTACTTC.

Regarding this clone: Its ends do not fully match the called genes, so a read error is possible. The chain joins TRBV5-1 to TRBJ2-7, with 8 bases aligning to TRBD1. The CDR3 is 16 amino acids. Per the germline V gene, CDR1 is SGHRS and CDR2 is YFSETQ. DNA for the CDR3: TGCGCCAGCAACCCCCAAGACAGGGGAGGTTCCTACGGGCAGTACTTC. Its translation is CASNPQDRGGSYGQYF.

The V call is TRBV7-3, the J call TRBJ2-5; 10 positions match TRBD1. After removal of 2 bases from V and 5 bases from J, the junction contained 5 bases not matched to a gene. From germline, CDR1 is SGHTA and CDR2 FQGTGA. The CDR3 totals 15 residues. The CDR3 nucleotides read TGTGCCAGCAGCTTATCGACAGGGGGCCTTGAGACCCAGTACTTC. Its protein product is CASSLSTGGLETQYF.

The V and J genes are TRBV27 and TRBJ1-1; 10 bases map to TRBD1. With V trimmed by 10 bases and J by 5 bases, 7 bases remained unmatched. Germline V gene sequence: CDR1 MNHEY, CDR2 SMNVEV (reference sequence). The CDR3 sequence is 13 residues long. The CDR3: CAIRQGAFTEAFF. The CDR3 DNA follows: TGTGCCATCAGACAGGGGGCATTTACTGAAGCTTTCTTT.

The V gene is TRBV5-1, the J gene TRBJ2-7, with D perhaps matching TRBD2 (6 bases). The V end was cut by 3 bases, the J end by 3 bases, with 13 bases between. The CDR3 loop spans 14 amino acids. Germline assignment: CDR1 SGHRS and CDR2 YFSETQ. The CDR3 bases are TGCGCCAGCAGCTCCTCGGGACTCCTCTACGAGCAGTACTTC. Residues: CASSSSGLLYEQYF.

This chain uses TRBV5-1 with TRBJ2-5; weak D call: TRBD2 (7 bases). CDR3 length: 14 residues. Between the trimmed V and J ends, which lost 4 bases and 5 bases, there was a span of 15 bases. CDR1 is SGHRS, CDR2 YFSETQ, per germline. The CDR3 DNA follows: TGCGCCAGCAGCCCAATCGGGGGGCTCGAGACCCAGTACTTC. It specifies CASSPIGGLETQYF.

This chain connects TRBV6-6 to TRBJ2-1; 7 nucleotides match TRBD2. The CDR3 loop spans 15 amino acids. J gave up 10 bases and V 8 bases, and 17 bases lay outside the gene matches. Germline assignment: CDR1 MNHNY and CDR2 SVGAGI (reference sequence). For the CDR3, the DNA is TGTGCCAGCCACCCCGGGACTACCCTTTGGGGCGAGCAGTTCTTC. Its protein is CASHPGTTLWGEQFF.

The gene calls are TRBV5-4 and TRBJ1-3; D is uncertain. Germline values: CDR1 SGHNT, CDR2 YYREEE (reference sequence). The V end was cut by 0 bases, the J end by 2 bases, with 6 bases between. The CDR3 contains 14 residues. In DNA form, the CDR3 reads TGTGCCAGCAGCTTGGGAGGGACTGGAAACACCATATATTTT. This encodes CASSLGGTGNTIYF.

The CDR3 is CASSTTGLVYGYTF. The CDR3 DNA sequence: TGTGCCAGCAGTACCACAGGGCTAGTTTATGGCTACACCTTC. V and J are TRBV7-2 and TRBJ1-2; maybe TRBD1 (6 bases). Germline lookup yields CDR1 SGHTA and CDR2 FQGNSA. The V end was cut by 6 bases, the J end by 5 bases, with 16 bases between. CDR3 length equals 14 residues.

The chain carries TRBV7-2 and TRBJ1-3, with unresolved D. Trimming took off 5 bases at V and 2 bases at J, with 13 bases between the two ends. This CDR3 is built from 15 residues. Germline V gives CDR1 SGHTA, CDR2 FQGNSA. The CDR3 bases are TGTGCCAGCAGCGCCTCCTCGACTGCTGGAAACACCATATATTTT. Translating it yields CASSASSTAGNTIYF.

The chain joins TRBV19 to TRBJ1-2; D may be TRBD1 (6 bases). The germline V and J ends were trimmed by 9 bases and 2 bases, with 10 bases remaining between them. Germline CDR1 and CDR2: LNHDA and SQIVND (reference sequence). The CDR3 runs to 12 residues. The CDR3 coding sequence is TGTGCCAGCCTCCAGGGGAACTATGGCTACACCTTC. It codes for CASLQGNYGYTF.

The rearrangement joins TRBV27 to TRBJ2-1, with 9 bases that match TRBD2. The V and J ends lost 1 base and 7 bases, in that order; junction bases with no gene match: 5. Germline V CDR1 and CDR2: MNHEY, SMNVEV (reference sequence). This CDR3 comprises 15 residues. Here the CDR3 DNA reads TGTGCCAGCAGTTTATTAGCGGGAGATGCGAATGAGCAGTTCTTC. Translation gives CASSLLAGDANEQFF.

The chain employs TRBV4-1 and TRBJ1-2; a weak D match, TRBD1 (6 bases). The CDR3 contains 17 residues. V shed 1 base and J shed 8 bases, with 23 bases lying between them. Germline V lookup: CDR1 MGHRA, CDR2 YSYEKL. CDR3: CASSQVGVGQTRSGYTF. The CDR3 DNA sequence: TGCGCCAGCAGCCAAGTCGGAGTCGGACAGACAAGATCAGGCTACACCTTC.

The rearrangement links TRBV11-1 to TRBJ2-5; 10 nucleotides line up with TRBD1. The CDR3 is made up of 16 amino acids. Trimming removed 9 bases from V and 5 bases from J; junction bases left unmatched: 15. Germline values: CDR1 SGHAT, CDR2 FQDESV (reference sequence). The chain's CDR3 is CASGRDRGPEGETQYF. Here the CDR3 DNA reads TGTGCCAGTGGGAGGGACAGGGGACCGGAGGGGGAGACCCAGTACTTC.

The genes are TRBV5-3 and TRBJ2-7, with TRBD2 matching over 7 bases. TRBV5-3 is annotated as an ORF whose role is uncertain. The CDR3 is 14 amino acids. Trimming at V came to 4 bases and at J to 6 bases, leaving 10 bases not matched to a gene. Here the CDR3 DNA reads TGTGCCAGAAGCCACACGGGGACGGGGGGCGAGCAGTACTTC. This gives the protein CARSHTGTGGEQYF.

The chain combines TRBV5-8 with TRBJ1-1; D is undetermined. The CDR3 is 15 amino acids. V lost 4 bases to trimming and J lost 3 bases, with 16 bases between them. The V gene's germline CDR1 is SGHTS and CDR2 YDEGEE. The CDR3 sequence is CASSPSPERYTEAFF. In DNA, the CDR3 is TGTGCCAGCAGCCCCTCCCCGGAGCGGTACACTGAAGCTTTCTTT.